This TCR beta chain comes out of a study of T cells in narcolepsy. For the study at large: Donors had narcolepsy type 1 or type 2, or were healthy controls.

With respect to this clone: As yet, its antigen is unknown.

The CDR3 is made up of 13 amino acids. The germline gives CDR1 SGHTA, CDR2 FQGNSA. Sequencing was performed with immunoSEQ multiplex PCR; in TCRdb, only in-frame clones are kept and a portion is missing. The sample includes roughly 20,000 clones, roughly four fifths seen only once; the top ten take approximately 1.6%. General study findings and limits: Autoreactive HCRT-specific and TRIB2-specific clonotypes were marked in same-patient CSF-versus-blood CD4+ comparisons. Blood of same and different patients, but not healthy controls, reportedly held recurring autoreactive clonotypes. In some patient and control memory CD4+ samples, autoreactive clones were absent.

V usage is TRBV7-2 and J usage is TRBJ2-5; possible D gene TRBD1, 6 bases. The end of the DNA fits TRBJ2-7 better, so the J call may be wrong. Sequenced input: memory (CD45RA-) CD4+ T cells from blood. This clonotype originated in a human donor in good health. The CDR3 reads CASSRDKTYEQYF. For the CDR3, the DNA is TGTGCCAGCAGCCGGGACAAGACCTACGAGCAGTACTTC.